These T cell receptor beta chains were read from a single sample in a study of cytomegalovirus exposure and HLA in healthy donors. Sequencing was performed with immunoSEQ multiplex PCR; in TCRdb, only in-frame clones are kept and a portion is missing. The sample contains 50,000 or so clones, 65% to 80% of which appear only once. Input material: PBMCs. All receptors come from a man aged 25-45 years in good health and CMV-seronegative. Each CDR3 is given with its conserved first and last residue. The D gene is left open where the match is weak. Clone size appears in some rows only: once, few, many, or a class for an expanded clone.

.,TRBJ2-3,.,TRBV6-6,TGTGCCAGCACTATGACAGTAAGCACAGATACGCAGTATTTT,CASTMTVSTDTQYF
TRBD1,TRBJ2-7,.,TRBV25-1,TGTGCCAGCAGACCCTGGGACAGCTACGAGCAGTACTTC,CASRPWDSYEQYF
.,TRBJ2-2,few,TRBV5-1,TGCGCCAGCAGCTTGCTCCAGACCGGGGAGCTGTTTTTT,CASSLLQTGELFF
.,TRBJ2-3,.,TRBV11-2,TGTGCCAGTGGGAGGCGGGGAGAGGGCGATACGCAGTATTTT,CASGRRGEGDTQYF
TRBD2,TRBJ2-7,once,TRBV10-3,TGTGCCATCAGTGCCACGGGACTAGCGGGACAACTCAATTACGAGCAGTACTTC,CAISATGLAGQLNYEQYF
.,TRBJ1-2,.,TRBV2,TGTGCCAGCAGAGACACAGCCCCCGTCTATGGCTACACCTTC,CASRDTAPVYGYTF
TRBD1,TRBJ1-5,once,TRBV19,TGTGCCAGTAGTATTATCGGGACAGGCAATCAGCCCCAGCATTTT,CASSIIGTGNQPQHF
TRBD1,TRBJ1-1,.,TRBV29-1,TGCAGCGTGGCAGGGGGATCGTTCGGCGCTGAAGCTTTCTTT,CSVAGGSFGAEAFF
TRBD1,TRBJ2-7,.,TRBV13,TGTGCCAGCAGCTTAGGGGGACAGGGGTCCTACGAGCAGTACTTC,CASSLGGQGSYEQYF
TRBD1,TRBJ2-5,.,TRBV2,TGTGCCAGCCGACAGGGGCCGGGGGAGACCCAGTACTTC,CASRQGPGETQYF
TRBD1,TRBJ2-7,.,TRBV2,TGTGCCAGCAGTGAAGCGGGACAGGGATTCTACGAGCAGTACTTC,CASSEAGQGFYEQYF
TRBD1,TRBJ2-7,once,TRBV6-1,TGTGCCAGCAGAAGACAGGGCAATATGTACGAGCAGTACTTC,CASRRQGNMYEQYF
.,TRBJ1-2,.,TRBV6-5,TGTGCCAGCAGTTACTCGGGCAGGGAATTCTATGGCTACACCTTC,CASSYSGREFYGYTF
TRBD2,TRBJ2-3,.,TRBV6-4,TGTGCCAGCAGTGACTCTGCGGGAGGCAGTGCAGATACGCAGTATTTT,CASSDSAGGSADTQYF
TRBD1,TRBJ2-7,.,TRBV10-3,TGTGCCCTCCGGGACAGCCTCTACGAGCAGTACTTC,CALRDSLYEQYF